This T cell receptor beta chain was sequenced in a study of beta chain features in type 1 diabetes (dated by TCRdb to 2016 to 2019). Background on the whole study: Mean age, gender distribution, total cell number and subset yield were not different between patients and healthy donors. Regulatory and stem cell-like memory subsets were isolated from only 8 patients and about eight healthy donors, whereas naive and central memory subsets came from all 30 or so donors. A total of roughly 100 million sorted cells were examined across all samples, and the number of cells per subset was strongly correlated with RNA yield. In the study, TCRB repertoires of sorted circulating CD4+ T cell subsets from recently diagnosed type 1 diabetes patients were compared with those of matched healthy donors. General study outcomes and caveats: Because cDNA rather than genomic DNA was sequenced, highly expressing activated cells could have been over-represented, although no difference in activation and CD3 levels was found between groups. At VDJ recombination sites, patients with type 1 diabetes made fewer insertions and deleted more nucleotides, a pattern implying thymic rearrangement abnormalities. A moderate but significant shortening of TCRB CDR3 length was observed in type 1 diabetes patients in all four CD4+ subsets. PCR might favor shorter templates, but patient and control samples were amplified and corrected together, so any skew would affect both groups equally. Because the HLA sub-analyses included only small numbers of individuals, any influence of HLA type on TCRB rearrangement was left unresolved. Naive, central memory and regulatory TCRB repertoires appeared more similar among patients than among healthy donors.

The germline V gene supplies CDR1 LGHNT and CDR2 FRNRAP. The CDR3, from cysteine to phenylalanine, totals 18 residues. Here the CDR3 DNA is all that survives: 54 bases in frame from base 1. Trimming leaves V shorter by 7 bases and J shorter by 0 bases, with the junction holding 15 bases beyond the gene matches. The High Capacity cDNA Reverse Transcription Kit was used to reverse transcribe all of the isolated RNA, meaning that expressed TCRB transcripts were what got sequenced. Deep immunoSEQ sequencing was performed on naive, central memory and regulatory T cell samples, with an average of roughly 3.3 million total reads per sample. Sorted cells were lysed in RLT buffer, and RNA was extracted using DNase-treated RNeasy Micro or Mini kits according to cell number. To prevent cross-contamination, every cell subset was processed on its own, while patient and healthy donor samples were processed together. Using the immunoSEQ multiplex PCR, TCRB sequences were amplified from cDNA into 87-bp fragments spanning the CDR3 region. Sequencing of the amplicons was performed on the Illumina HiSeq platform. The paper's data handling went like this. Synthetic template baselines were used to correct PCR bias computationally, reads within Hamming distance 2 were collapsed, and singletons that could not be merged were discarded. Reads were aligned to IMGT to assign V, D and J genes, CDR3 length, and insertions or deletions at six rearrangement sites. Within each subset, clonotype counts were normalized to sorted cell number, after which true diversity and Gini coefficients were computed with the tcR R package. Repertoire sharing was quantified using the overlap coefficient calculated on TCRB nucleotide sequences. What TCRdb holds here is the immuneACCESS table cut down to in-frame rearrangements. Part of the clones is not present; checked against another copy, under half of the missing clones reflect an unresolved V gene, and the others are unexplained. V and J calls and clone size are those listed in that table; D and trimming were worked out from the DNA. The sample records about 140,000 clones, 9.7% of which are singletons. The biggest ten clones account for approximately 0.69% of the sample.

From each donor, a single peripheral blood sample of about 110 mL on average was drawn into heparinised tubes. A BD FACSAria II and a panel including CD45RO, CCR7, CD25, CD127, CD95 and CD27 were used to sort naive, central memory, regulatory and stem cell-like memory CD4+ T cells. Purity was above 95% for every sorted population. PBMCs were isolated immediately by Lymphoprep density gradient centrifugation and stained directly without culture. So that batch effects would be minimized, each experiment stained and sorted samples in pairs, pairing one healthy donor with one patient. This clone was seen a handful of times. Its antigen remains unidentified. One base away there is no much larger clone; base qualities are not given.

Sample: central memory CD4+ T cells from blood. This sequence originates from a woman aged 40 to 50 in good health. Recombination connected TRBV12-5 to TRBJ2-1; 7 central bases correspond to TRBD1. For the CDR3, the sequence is CASAEPDWGQSSYNEQFF. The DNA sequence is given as TGTGCTAGTGCCGAACCCGACTGGGGACAGAGCTCCTACAATGAGCAGTTCTTC.